The 4 T cell receptor beta chains in this list originate from one sample, sequenced in a study of OX40 agonist ivuxolimab in advanced cancers. The library was generated by the immunoSEQ multiplex PCR assay. The source is immuneACCESS, and TCRdb retained only in-frame sequences with V and J called. Part of the clones is not carried over; for the studies checked, unresolved V genes explain less than half of this, and the remainder is unexplained. This sample has around 84,000 clones in its table, and 85% to 95% of those were observed once. More than 9.5% of the sample is held by the ten biggest clonotypes. This material consisted of CD4+ or CD8+ T cells sorted from blood, taken in a trial of the OX40 agonist ivuxolimab. The receptors here all came from an adult with an advanced solid tumor such as melanoma, head and neck, liver or kidney cancer.

This clone appeared a few times. The chain is built from TRBV5-1 and TRBJ2-1; unclear D gene. This CDR3 is 14 amino acids long. Germline-derived CDR1 and CDR2 are SGHRS and YFSETQ. Between the trimmed V and J ends, which lost 6 bases and 7 bases, there was a span of 17 bases. For the CDR3, the DNA is TGCGCCAGCACCCTGATGGGAATAACGAATGAGCAGTTCTTC. Translation: CASTLMGITNEQFF. Full variable domain (remainder filled in from reference TRBV5-1 and TRBJ2-1): KAGVTQTPRYLIKTRGQQVTLSCSPISGHRSVSWYQQTPGQGLQFLFEYFSETQRNKGNFPGRFSGRQFSNSRSEMNVSTLELGDSALYLCASTLMGITNEQFFGPGTRLTVL.

Only one count was recorded for this clone. The CDR3 DNA follows: TGCGCCAGCAGCCCGGGACAGGGGGTCGGTTCACCCCTCCACTTT. Protein: CASSPGQGVGSPLHF. The V and J genes are TRBV10-2 and TRBJ1-6, with 11 bases matching TRBD1. With V trimmed by 6 bases and J by 9 bases, 7 bases remained unmatched. This CDR3 has 15 residues. CDR1 and CDR2 (germline): WSHSY, SAAADI.

The chain recombines TRBV10-3 with TRBJ2-5, with 7 positions matching TRBD2. Trimming cost V 4 bases and J 4 bases; bases outside gene matches: 9. CDR3 length equals 15 residues. The germline gives CDR1 ENHRY, CDR2 SYGVKD. CDR3 loop: CAISAFRGEGETQYF. The CDR3 coding sequence is TGTGCCATCAGTGCATTTCGGGGGGAGGGAGAGACCCAGTACTTC.

V is TRBV6-1 and J is TRBJ2-7; weak D call: TRBD2 (6 bases). The germline V gene has CDR1 MNHNS and CDR2 SASEGT. The CDR3 extends over 14 amino acids. V lost 7 bases, J lost 1 base, and 14 bases lay in between. This CDR3 reads CASTEGRNSYEQYF. The DNA for the CDR3 is TGTGCCAGCACCGAGGGGAGGAATTCCTACGAGCAGTACTTC.